Each of the 20 T cell receptor beta chains below was sequenced from the same sample in a study of blood T cell repertoires in COVID-19. Assay: immunoSEQ multiplex PCR; the TCRdb copy retains only in-frame clones and omits some. The sample lists about 200,000 clones; 85% to 90% were seen once. Sequenced sample: peripheral blood. The origin of the receptors is a woman aged 70-85 years with acute or convalescent COVID-19.

This chain joins TRBV7-9 and TRBJ1-2; TRBD1 agrees at 7 bases. CDR1 is SEHNR and CDR2 is FQNEAQ in the germline V gene (reference sequence). Trimming took 5 bases from V and 2 from J; bases not matched to a gene: 5. The CDR3 loop spans 14 amino acids. Here the CDR3 reads CASSTPTGNYGYTF. In nucleotides, the CDR3 is TGTGCCAGCAGCACGCCGACAGGGAACTATGGCTACACCTTC. The variable domain in full, with the rest retrieved from reference TRBV7-9 and TRBJ1-2, is DTGVSQNPRHKITKRGQNVTFRCDPISEHNRLYWYRQTLGQGPEFLTYFQNEAQLEKSRLLSDRFSAERPKGSFSTLEIQRTEQGDSAMYLCASSTPTGNYGYTFGSGTRLTVV.

The chain has TRBV10-2 and TRBJ2-7; tentative D call: TRBD2 (6 bases). The CDR3 length is 14 residues. The germline V gene has CDR1 WSHSY and CDR2 SAAADI. V lost 5 bases, J lost 2 bases, and 13 bases lay in between. The CDR3 DNA reads as TGCGCCAGCAGTAAGAGGGACTCGGCCTACGAGCAGTACTTC. The encoded protein is CASSKRDSAYEQYF.

V usage is TRBV5-5 and J usage is TRBJ1-1; D might be TRBD1 (6 bases). The CDR3 runs to 15 residues. Trimming cost V 4 bases and J 3 bases, with 16 bases left between them. Germline V gene data show CDR1 as SGHKS and CDR2 as YYEKEE (reference sequence). The CDR3: CASSRDGGADTEAFF. The DNA of the CDR3 is TGTGCCAGCAGCCGGGATGGGGGCGCGGACACTGAAGCTTTCTTT.

This rearrangement joins TRBV19 to TRBJ2-1; D is perhaps TRBD2 (7 bases). This CDR3 comprises 17 residues. The ends were cut back, 5 bases at V and 6 bases at J, with 23 bases in the middle. Germline CDR1 reads LNHDA; CDR2 reads SQIVND (reference sequence). The CDR3 here is CASSPRGQGGFSNEQFF. In DNA, the CDR3 is TGTGCCAGTAGTCCCCGGGGGCAGGGAGGGTTCTCCAATGAGCAGTTCTTC.

This clone came up once. The chain is built from TRBV14 and TRBJ2-7; 7 bases fit TRBD1. The CDR3 sequence is 12 residues long. Trimming removed 4 bases from V and 4 bases from J; junction bases left unmatched: 1. Germline CDR1 and CDR2: SGHDN and FVKESK. DNA of the CDR3: TGTGCCAGCAGCCTACAGGGGTACGAGCAGTACTTC. It specifies CASSLQGYEQYF.

The rearrangement joins TRBV19 to TRBJ2-1; perhaps TRBD2 as D (5 bases). The germline gives CDR1 LNHDA, CDR2 SQIVND (reference sequence). The CDR3 is 14 amino acids. V lost 6 bases, J lost 7 bases, and 16 bases lay in between. DNA of the CDR3: TGTGCCAGTAGCCACTTTGCGAGGGATAATGAGCAGTTCTTC. This translates into CASSHFARDNEQFF.

This clone was recorded a few times. J is TRBJ1-5 and V is TRBV28; D is uncertain. The germline CDR1 and CDR2 sequences are MDHEN and SYDVKM. Trimming removed 2 bases from V and 11 bases from J, with 7 bases in between. The CDR3 spans 11 residues. CDR3 in DNA: TGTGCCAGCAGTTTAAGCAGGTCCCAGCATTTT. It yields the protein CASSLSRSQHF.

J is TRBJ2-1 and V is TRBV15; TRBD2 matches at 14 bases. Germline CDR1 is LNHNV and CDR2 is YYDKDF (reference sequence). V shed 3 bases and J 8 bases; nucleotides not matched to a gene: 9. This CDR3 has 17 amino acids. The CDR3 nucleotides read TGTGCCACCAGCAGCCGCACCGGGACTAGCGGGAGTTATGAGCAGTTCTTC. The encoded protein is CATSSRTGTSGSYEQFF. Supplemented by reference TRBV15 and TRBJ2-1, the full variable domain reads DAMVIQNPRYQVTQFGKPVTLSCSQTLNHNVMYWYQQKSSQAPKLLFHYYDKDFNNEADTPDNFQSRRPNTSFCFLDIRSPGLGDTAMYLCATSSRTGTSGSYEQFFGPGTRLTVL.

This clone came up a few times. The rearrangement links TRBV28 to TRBJ1-1; 7 positions agree with TRBD1. J was trimmed by 1 base and V by 6 bases; bases with no gene match: 8. The CDR3 is 15 amino acids. CDR1 is MDHEN and CDR2 is SYDVKM in the germline V gene. The CDR3 nucleotides read TGTGCCAGCAGCATAGGGGGCTCGGCGAACACTGAAGCTTTCTTT. It is translated as CASSIGGSANTEAFF.

This clone has just a few counts. The rearrangement joins TRBV5-4 to TRBJ2-3; 15 bases are shared with TRBD2. The germline V gene has CDR1 SGHNT and CDR2 YYREEE (reference sequence). This CDR3 is 16 amino acids long. V trimming: 0 bases; J trimming: 9 bases; junction bases outside the gene matches: 5. CDR3 in amino acids: CASSLATGTSGGTQYF. CDR3 nucleotides: TGTGCCAGCAGCTTGGCCACCGGGACTAGCGGGGGGACGCAGTATTTT.

Concerning this clone itself: Germline and junction disagree at one end, which may indicate a read error. The V call is TRBV3-1 (or the pseudogene TRBV3-2), the J call TRBJ2-4, with TRBD1 identical over 7 bases. The CDR3 extends over 11 amino acids. CDR1 LGHDT and CDR2 YNNKEL come from the germline V gene (reference sequence). CDR3 sequence: CASSQGDSTSF. The CDR3, as DNA: TGTGCCAGCAGCCAGGGGGACAGCACCAGCTTC.

The V call is TRBV12-5, the J call TRBJ2-3; no definite D call. The CDR3 length is 12 residues. CDR1 and CDR2 from the germline V gene are LGHNT and FRNRAP. Trimming removed 1 base at V and 7 bases at J, with 6 bases between. The CDR3 nucleotides read TGTGCTAGTGGTTTGGAAACTTATACGCAGTATTTT. Amino acids: CASGLETYTQYF.

The chain has TRBV12-2 and TRBJ1-2; TRBD1, the table's D call, lacks a check against the DNA. TRBV12-2 is deemed a pseudogene. The CDR3 totals 16 residues. The CDR3 reads CASRLGSGQGFYGYTF. CDR3 bases: TGTGCAAGTCGCTTAGGGAGCGGACAGGGTTTCTATGGCTACACCTTC.

The rearrangement uses TRBV7-9 and TRBJ2-2; D not resolved. The CDR3 loop spans 16 amino acids. The germline CDR1 and CDR2 sequences are SEHNR and FQNEAQ (reference sequence). V shed 5 bases and J shed 6 bases, with 19 bases lying between them. This CDR3 is CASSPQTGIKSGELFF. CDR3 in DNA: TGTGCCAGCAGCCCCCAGACTGGTATCAAGTCCGGGGAGCTGTTTTTT.

This clone was seen only a few times. The genes are TRBV15 and TRBJ1-1, with TRBD1 as a possible D gene (6 bases). Per germline, CDR1 LNHNV and CDR2 YYDKDF (reference sequence). Trimming took 4 bases from V and 7 from J, leaving 19 bases between them. This CDR3 spans 15 amino acids. This chain's CDR3 is CATSTKLQGAGEAFF. The CDR3 DNA sequence: TGTGCCACCAGCACTAAATTACAGGGTGCAGGTGAAGCTTTCTTT.

The chain has TRBV15 and TRBJ2-1, with 11 bases aligning to TRBD1. Looked up from germline, CDR1 is LNHNV and CDR2 is YYDKDF (reference sequence). J was trimmed by 7 bases and V by 6 bases; bases with no gene match: 8. The CDR3 runs 15 residues. The CDR3 coding sequence is TGTGCCACCAGGGCGGGGACAGGGGGAGGAAATGAGCAGTTCTTC. Translated, it gives CATRAGTGGGNEQFF.

CDR3 loop: CASSLPGTGVGNTIYF. The CDR3 DNA reads TGTGCCAGCAGCTTACCCGGGACAGGGGTTGGAAACACCATATATTTT. The gene calls are TRBV5-4 and TRBJ1-3; 10 bases map to TRBD1. The V segment lost 2 bases and the J segment 3 bases; nucleotides outside the gene matches: 5. The CDR3 spans 16 residues. Germline-derived CDR1 and CDR2 are SGHNT and YYREEE (reference sequence).

The chain employs TRBV28 and TRBJ1-1; D is perhaps TRBD1 (5 bases). V lost 2 bases and J lost 2, with 12 bases in between. The CDR3 runs 15 residues. Germline V gene data show CDR1 as MDHEN and CDR2 as SYDVKM. This CDR3 reads CASSLAGLSNTEAFF. CDR3 bases: TGTGCCAGCAGTTTAGCAGGGTTATCAAACACTGAAGCTTTCTTT. Full variable domain (missing parts from reference TRBV28 and TRBJ1-1): DVKVTQSSRYLVKRTGEKVFLECVQDMDHENMFWYRQDPGLGLRLIYFSYDVKMKEKGDIPEGYSVSREKKERFSLILESASTNQTSMYLCASSLAGLSNTEAFFGQGTRLTVV.

The J gene is TRBJ2-5, the V gene TRBV2, with 10 bases fitting TRBD2. V was pared by 6 bases and J by 4 bases, with 11 bases of the junction left unmatched. This CDR3 region has 16 residues. Germline V gene lookup returns CDR1 SNHLY and CDR2 FYNNEI. CDR3 nucleotides: TGTGCCAGCAGCGCCGCTACTAGCGGGGCTAGAGAGACCCAGTACTTC. Its translation: CASSAATSGARETQYF.

The genes are TRBV15 and TRBJ1-5, with a possible D match to TRBD1 (6 bases). V was cut by 2 bases and J by 4 bases, with 15 bases left in between. CDR3 length equals 16 residues. The germline V gene has CDR1 LNHNV and CDR2 YYDKDF (reference sequence). CDR3: CATSRTTGSPNQPQHF. Written as DNA, the CDR3 is TGTGCCACCAGCAGAACTACAGGGTCTCCTAATCAGCCCCAGCATTTT. Drawing the rest from reference TRBV15 and TRBJ1-5, the complete variable domain is DAMVIQNPRYQVTQFGKPVTLSCSQTLNHNVMYWYQQKSSQAPKLLFHYYDKDFNNEADTPDNFQSRRPNTSFCFLDIRSPGLGDTAMYLCATSRTTGSPNQPQHFGDGTRLSIL.